This is a list of T cell receptor beta chains from one sample in a study of Ad26.COV2.S vaccination and SARS-CoV-2 variants. Profiling relied on immunoSEQ multiplex PCR, and the TCRdb table lists in-frame clones only, not all of them. The table lists about 480,000 clones, around 85% of them singletons. This specimen consisted of peripheral blood, obtained in a trial of Ad26.COV2.S vaccine versus placebo. The receptor set was obtained from a person between 18 and 60 years old who received the Ad26.COV2.S COVID-19 vaccine or a placebo. Each CDR3 is given with its conserved first and last residue. The D gene is left open where the match is weak. Clone size appears in some rows only: once, few, many, or a class for an expanded clone.

V	D	size	J	CDR3	DNA
TRBV28	NA	NA	TRBJ2-2	CASSFPNTGELFF	TGTGCCAGCAGTTTCCCAAACACCGGGGAGCTGTTTTTT
TRBV11-1	NA	NA	TRBJ1-5	CASSPGLGGQPQHF	TGTGCCAGCAGCCCAGGGTTGGGGGGTCAGCCCCAGCATTTT
TRBV2	NA	NA	TRBJ2-7	CASSEALSGRGEQYF	TGTGCCAGCAGTGAAGCGCTTTCAGGCCGGGGTGAGCAGTACTTC
TRBV28	NA	NA	TRBJ1-2	CASSLSGGLGYTF	TGTGCCAGCAGTTTAAGCGGTGGGTTGGGCTACACCTTC
TRBV12-3/TRBV12-4	NA	NA	TRBJ1-6	CASSRGGNSPLHF	TGTGCCAGCAGCCGGGGTGGGAATTCACCCCTCCACTTT
TRBV6-1	TRBD2	NA	TRBJ2-1	CASSWTSGTSEQFF	TGTGCCAGCAGTTGGACTAGCGGGACGAGTGAGCAGTTCTTC
TRBV7-3	NA	few	TRBJ2-2	CASSLTSGTGELFF	TGTGCCAGCAGCTTAACCTCGGGCACCGGGGAGCTGTTTTTT
TRBV7-3	TRBD2	NA	TRBJ2-2	CASSLMREAGELFF	TGTGCCAGCAGCTTAATGCGGGAGGCCGGGGAGCTGTTTTTT
TRBV6-4	NA	NA	TRBJ2-3	CASSGAGQGDTQYF	TGTGCCAGCAGTGGTGCTGGCCAGGGGGATACGCAGTATTTT
TRBV6-1	NA	NA	TRBJ1-4	CASSEKIQVLNEKLFF	TGTGCCAGCAGTGAGAAAATACAGGTCCTTAATGAAAAACTGTTTTTT
TRBV5-1	TRBD1	NA	TRBJ2-7	CASSLYRGHMEQYF	TGCGCCAGCAGCTTGTACAGGGGGCATATGGAGCAGTACTTC
TRBV11-2	NA	NA	TRBJ1-3	CASSVQSSGNTIYF	TGTGCCAGCAGCGTGCAGAGCTCTGGAAACACCATATATTTT
TRBV2	NA	NA	TRBJ2-1	CASSERGRSGEQFF	TGTGCCAGCAGTGAACGGGGCAGGTCGGGTGAGCAGTTCTTC
TRBV7-6	NA	NA	TRBJ2-7	CASTVGTMIDEQYF	TGTGCCAGCACCGTGGGGACCATGATCGACGAGCAGTACTTC
TRBV28	NA	NA	TRBJ2-3	CASSTFRGTTDTQYF	TGTGCCAGCAGCACTTTTAGGGGTACCACAGATACGCAGTATTTT
TRBV28	NA	NA	TRBJ2-7	CASSINPRHRGSYEQYF	TGTGCCAGCAGTATAAACCCCCGACATAGGGGCTCCTACGAGCAGTACTTC
TRBV7-9	NA	once	TRBJ1-1	CASSFFLGTEAFF	TGTGCCAGCAGCTTTTTTTTGGGCACTGAAGCTTTCTTT
TRBV7-2	NA	few	TRBJ2-7	CASSLSYEQYF	TGTGCCAGCAGCTTATCCTACGAGCAGTACTTC
TRBV7-2	TRBD1	NA	TRBJ1-4	CASSYAGTGQLFF	TGTGCCAGCAGTTACGCAGGGACAGGCCAACTGTTTTTT
TRBV9	NA	NA	TRBJ2-5	CASSSPGTPTQYF	TGTGCCAGCAGCTCGCCCGGGACCCCGACCCAGTACTTC
TRBV2	NA	NA	TRBJ2-7	CASSAGFGAEQYF	TGTGCCAGCAGTGCGGGGTTCGGGGCCGAGCAGTACTTC
TRBV9	NA	NA	TRBJ1-1	CASSEVGATEAFF	TGTGCCAGCAGCGAGGTAGGGGCCACTGAAGCTTTCTTT
TRBV3-1/TRBV3-2	NA	NA	TRBJ1-5	CASSHFPMGQPQHF	TGTGCCAGCAGCCATTTCCCGATGGGGCAGCCCCAGCATTTT
TRBV3-1/TRBV3-2	NA	NA	TRBJ2-2	CASSRLANTGELFF	TGTGCCAGCAGCCGATTGGCGAACACCGGGGAGCTGTTTTTT
TRBV7-3	TRBD2	NA	TRBJ2-5	CASSRGVQETQYF	TGTGCCAGCAGCCGGGGGGTCCAAGAGACCCAGTACTTC
TRBV6-2/TRBV6-3	NA	NA	TRBJ1-1	CASSLSLSRTEAFF	TGTGCCAGCAGTTTATCTCTCTCGAGGACTGAAGCTTTCTTT
TRBV10-3	TRBD2	NA	TRBJ2-7	CAAGGGASYEQYF	TGTGCCGCGGGAGGGGGCGCCTCCTACGAGCAGTACTTC
TRBV11-2	NA	NA	TRBJ2-5	CASSPRLVRETQYF	TGTGCCAGCAGCCCCCGGCTAGTGAGGGAGACCCAGTACTTC
TRBV29-1	NA	NA	TRBJ1-1	CSVGYTNTEAFF	TGCAGCGTTGGCTACACGAACACTGAAGCTTTCTTT
TRBV28	NA	NA	TRBJ2-5	CASSSGPVETQYF	TGTGCCAGCAGTTCCGGGCCAGTGGAGACCCAGTACTTC
TRBV20-1	NA	NA	TRBJ2-1	CSAPHYAQQFF	TGCAGTGCTCCACACTACGCCCAGCAGTTCTTC
TRBV7-8	TRBD2	NA	TRBJ2-3	CASSDGTSGSLTDTQYF	TGTGCCAGCAGCGACGGGACTAGCGGGAGTTTAACAGATACGCAGTATTTT
TRBV10-3	TRBD1	NA	TRBJ2-3	CATGQGRDTQYF	TGTGCCACCGGACAGGGGAGAGATACGCAGTATTTT
TRBV19	TRBD1	NA	TRBJ2-6	CASRWRDRSSGANVLTF	TGTGCCAGTAGATGGCGGGACAGGTCATCCGGGGCCAACGTCCTGACTTTC
TRBV21-1	NA	NA	TRBJ2-2	CASSKDEREGPTGELFF	TGTGCCAGCAGCAAAGATGAGCGGGAGGGCCCCACCGGGGAGCTGTTTTTT
TRBV28	NA	once	TRBJ1-5	CASSFQGQPQHF	TGTGCCAGCAGTTTTCAGGGTCAGCCCCAGCATTTT
TRBV6-6	NA	NA	TRBJ1-2	CASGRTAYYGYTF	TGTGCCAGCGGGCGGACAGCGTACTATGGCTACACCTTC
TRBV29-1	NA	NA	TRBJ1-3	CSVAPRIQTGNTIYF	TGCAGCGTTGCTCCCCGGATTCAGACTGGAAACACCATATATTTT
TRBV5-1	NA	NA	TRBJ2-2	CASSLSGATRELFF	TGCGCCAGCAGCTTGTCGGGGGCCACCCGGGAGCTGTTTTTT
TRBV5-1	NA	many	TRBJ2-2	CASSLEGYRSKGYTGELFF	TGCGCCAGCAGCTTGGAAGGGTACAGAAGTAAGGGTTACACCGGGGAGCTGTTTTTT
TRBV18	NA	NA	TRBJ2-5	CASSPPRTEGTQYF	TGTGCCAGCTCACCACCGAGGACAGAGGGGACCCAGTACTTC